This section outlines one T cell receptor beta chain sequence together with its context. This record belongs to a study of glioma-infiltrating T cells after dendritic cell vaccination. At the level of the study: Patients had newly diagnosed or recurrent glioblastoma and received dendritic cell vaccines.

All glioblastoma patients lacked an isocitrate dehydrogenase mutation. Germline V lookup: CDR1 SEHNR, CDR2 FQNEAQ (reference sequence). This CDR3 is built from 15 residues. V was pared by 6 bases and J by 5 bases, with 12 bases of the junction left unmatched. Amplification used 60 V beta primers and 13 J beta primers. The table came from immunoSEQ multiplex PCR; TCRdb's copy has only in-frame clones and leaves some out. Of about 73,000 clones listed, over 75% are singletons. This specimen consisted of blood, obtained before dendritic cell vaccination. This chain links TRBV7-9 with TRBJ2-5, with 7 bases identical to TRBD1. This clonotype originated in a human donor with glioblastoma. The CDR3: CASRKTDRDLETQYF. Written as DNA, the CDR3 is TGTGCCAGCAGAAAGACCGACAGGGATCTTGAGACCCAGTACTTC.